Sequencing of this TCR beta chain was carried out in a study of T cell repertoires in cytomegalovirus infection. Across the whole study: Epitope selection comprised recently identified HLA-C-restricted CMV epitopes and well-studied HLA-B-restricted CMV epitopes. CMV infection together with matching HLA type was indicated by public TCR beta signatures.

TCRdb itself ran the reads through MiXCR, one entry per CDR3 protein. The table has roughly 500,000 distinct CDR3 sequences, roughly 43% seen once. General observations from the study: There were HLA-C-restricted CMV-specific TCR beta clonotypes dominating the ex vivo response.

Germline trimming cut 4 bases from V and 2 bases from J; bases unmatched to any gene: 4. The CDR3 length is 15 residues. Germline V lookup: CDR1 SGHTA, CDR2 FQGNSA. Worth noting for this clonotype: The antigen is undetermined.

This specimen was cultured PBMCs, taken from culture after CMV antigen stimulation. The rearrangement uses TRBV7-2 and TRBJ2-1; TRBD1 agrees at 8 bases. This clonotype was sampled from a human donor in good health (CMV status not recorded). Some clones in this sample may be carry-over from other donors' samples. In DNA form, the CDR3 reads TGTGCCAGCAGCTACCGGACAGGGCCCTACAATGAGCAGTTCTTC. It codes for CASSYRTGPYNEQFF. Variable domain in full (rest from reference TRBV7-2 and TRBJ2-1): GAGVSQSPSNKVTEKGKDVELRCDPISGHTALYWYRQSLGQGLEFLIYFQGNSAPDKSGLPSDRFSAERTGGSVSTLTIQRTQQEDSAVYLCASSYRTGPYNEQFFGPGTRLTVL.